The 13 T cell receptor beta chains presented below share a single source sample, sequenced in a study of cytomegalovirus exposure and HLA in healthy donors (dated by TCRdb to the late 2010s). Libraries were constructed by the immunoSEQ multiplex PCR assay. A mixture of 60 forward primers for TCR Vbeta segments and 13 reverse primers for TCR Jbeta segments was used in the multiplex PCR. The source is immuneACCESS, and TCRdb retained only in-frame sequences with V and J called. Part of the clones is not carried over; for the studies checked, unresolved V genes explain less than half of this, and the remainder is unexplained. This sample comprises 60,000 to 90,000 clones, about two thirds of them detected only once. 7.5% to 9% of the sample comes from the top ten. The sequencing input was PBMCs. The receptors were sampled from a man aged 35-49 years in good health and CMV-seropositive.

The chain couples TRBV5-1 to TRBJ1-5; 8 nucleotides match TRBD1. V lost 4 bases, J lost 3 bases, and 6 bases stayed unmatched. The CDR3 length is 15 residues. The germline V gene encodes CDR1 SGHRS and CDR2 YFSETQ. CDR3 amino acids: CASSLTGGLNQPQHF. The CDR3 coding sequence is TGCGCCAGCAGCCTAACAGGGGGTCTCAATCAGCCCCAGCATTTT.

The table lists this clone with a count of one. The chain couples TRBV7-3 to TRBJ2-2, with D unclear. Germline V gene lookup returns CDR1 SGHTA and CDR2 FQGTGA. V dropped 5 bases and J dropped 5 bases, with 9 bases sitting between them. The CDR3 runs 13 residues. CDR3 sequence: CASSPPGTGELFF. The CDR3 nucleotides read TGTGCCAGCAGCCCTCCCGGGACCGGGGAGCTGTTTTTT.

The gene calls are TRBV5-1 and TRBJ2-2, with 8 bases aligning to TRBD2. The V and J ends lost 2 bases and 4 bases, in that order; junction bases with no gene match: 4. The CDR3 runs 15 residues. The germline V gene encodes CDR1 SGHRS and CDR2 YFSETQ. Written as DNA, the CDR3 is TGCGCCAGCAGCTTCGCCCTAGCGGGCACCGGGGAGCTGTTTTTT. As protein: CASSFALAGTGELFF.

J is TRBJ2-1 and V is TRBV5-1; TRBD1 might be the D (5 bases). The germline CDR1 and CDR2 sequences are SGHRS and YFSETQ. Trimming pared 0 bases from V and 4 bases from J, leaving 14 bases between. This CDR3 comprises 16 residues. The CDR3 reads CASSLALTQGYNEQFF. In DNA form, the CDR3 reads TGCGCCAGCAGCTTGGCCCTCACCCAGGGATACAATGAGCAGTTCTTC.

The chain is built from TRBV7-3 and TRBJ1-2, with a weak D call TRBD1 (6 bases). CDR1 and CDR2 (germline): SGHTA, FQGTGA. The length of the CDR3 is 13 residues. With 3 bases removed from V and 8 bases from J, the gap between germline ends came to 13 bases. CDR3 DNA: TGTGCCAGCAGCTTTGGGGGCGAGGACGGCTACACCTTC. This encodes CASSFGGEDGYTF.

The chain carries TRBV19 and TRBJ2-6; 9 nucleotides match TRBD1. Looked up from germline, CDR1 is LNHDA and CDR2 is SQIVND (reference sequence). After removal of 5 bases from V and 0 bases from J, the junction contained 11 bases not matched to a gene. The CDR3 covers 19 residues. The CDR3 DNA reads TGTGCCAGTAGTCCACACCTCGGGACAGGGAACTCTGGGGCCAACGTCCTGACTTTC. Its protein is CASSPHLGTGNSGANVLTF.

This chain uses TRBV5-1 with TRBJ2-1; 11 bases fit TRBD2. This CDR3 region has 15 residues. V lost 0 bases to trimming and J lost 6 bases; unmatched junction nucleotides: 2. The germline V gene encodes CDR1 SGHRS and CDR2 YFSETQ. The CDR3 sequence is CASSLATSGINEQFF. Written as DNA, the CDR3 is TGCGCCAGCAGCTTGGCGACTAGCGGGATCAATGAGCAGTTCTTC.

This clone has just one count. V is TRBV5-8 and J is TRBJ2-2; D possibly corresponds to TRBD1 (6 bases). This CDR3 has 15 residues. The V end lost 0 bases, the J end lost 3 bases, and 9 bases lay between the germline ends. The germline CDR1 and CDR2 sequences are SGHTS and YDEGEE. In DNA form, the CDR3 reads TGTGCCAGCAGCTTGGTGGGACAACACACCGGGGAGCTGTTTTTT. It yields the protein CASSLVGQHTGELFF.

This clone turned up a few times. The V gene is TRBV9, the J gene TRBJ2-5; 8 nucleotides match TRBD2. The end of the DNA aligns better with TRBJ2-7, so the J call may be wrong. Germline lookup yields CDR1 SGDLS and CDR2 YYNGEE. There are 17 residues in the CDR3. The CDR3 DNA reads as TGTGCCAGCAGCGTAGGGGTCGGGGGGGCTCAGGACGACGAGCAGTACTTC. Protein product: CASSVGVGGAQDDEQYF.

The chain joins TRBV5-4 to TRBJ2-2; perhaps TRBD2 as D (6 bases). CDR1 and CDR2 from the germline V gene are SGHNT and YYREEE (reference sequence). V lost 4 bases and J 2 bases, leaving 12 bases between the germline ends. This CDR3 has 15 residues. The CDR3 here is CASSDGTYNTGELFF. DNA of the CDR3: TGTGCCAGCAGCGATGGGACTTACAACACCGGGGAGCTGTTTTTT.

The J gene is TRBJ1-1, the V gene TRBV10-3; D might be TRBD1 (5 bases). The V end lost 6 bases, the J end lost 5 bases, and 19 bases lay between the germline ends. CDR1 is ENHRY and CDR2 is SYGVKD in the germline V gene. This CDR3 is built from 15 residues. The CDR3 reads CAISGAGAGKTEAFF. The DNA for the CDR3 is TGTGCCATCAGCGGGGCTGGGGCGGGGAAAACTGAAGCTTTCTTT.

This clone was found a few times. The J gene is TRBJ2-5, the V gene TRBV5-1, with 9 bases lining up with TRBD1. The CDR3 is made up of 15 amino acids. In germline, CDR1 is SGHRS, CDR2 YFSETQ. V shed 1 base and J 1 base; nucleotides not matched to a gene: 2. CDR3 sequence reads: CASSLTQGAQETQYF. CDR3 nucleotide sequence: TGCGCCAGCAGCTTGACACAGGGGGCCCAAGAGACCCAGTACTTC.

The chain couples TRBV5-1 to TRBJ1-4, with 7 bases identical to TRBD1. The V gene end was trimmed by 5 bases and the J gene end by 0 bases; junction bases not matched to a gene: 4. The CDR3 is 15 amino acids. Germline V CDR1 and CDR2: SGHRS, YFSETQ. The chain's CDR3 is CASSQGQSTNEKLFF. The CDR3 DNA reads TGCGCCAGCAGTCAGGGACAGTCAACTAATGAAAAACTGTTTTTT.